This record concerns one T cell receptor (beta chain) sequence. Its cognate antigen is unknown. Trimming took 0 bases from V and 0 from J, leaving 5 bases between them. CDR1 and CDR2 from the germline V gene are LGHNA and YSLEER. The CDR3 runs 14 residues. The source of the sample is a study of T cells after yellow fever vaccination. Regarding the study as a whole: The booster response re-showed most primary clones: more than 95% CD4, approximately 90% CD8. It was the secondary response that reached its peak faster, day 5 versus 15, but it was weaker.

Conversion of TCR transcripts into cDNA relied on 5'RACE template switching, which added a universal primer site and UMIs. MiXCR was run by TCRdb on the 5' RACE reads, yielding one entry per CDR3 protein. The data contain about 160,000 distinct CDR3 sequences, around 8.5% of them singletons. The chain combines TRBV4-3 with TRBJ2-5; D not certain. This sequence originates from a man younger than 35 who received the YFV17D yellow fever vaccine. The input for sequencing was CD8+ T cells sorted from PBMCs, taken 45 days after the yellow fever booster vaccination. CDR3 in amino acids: CASSQEINQETQYF. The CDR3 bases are TGCGCCAGCAGCCAAGAGATAAACCAAGAGACCCAGTACTTC.